This T cell receptor (beta chain) came from a study of shared clonotypes between healthy human individuals. General study findings and limits: A generally larger estimated richness was seen in naive subsets than in memory subsets.

Concerning this clone: Its target is not known.

This table comes from immunoSEQ multiplex PCR, and its TCRdb copy is limited to in-frame clones, with some not included. The sample holds approximately 1,500,000 clones, 95% to 99% seen once. Trimming shortened V by 5 bases and J by 5 bases, and 19 bases separated the two germline ends. Germline-derived CDR1 and CDR2 are SGHRS and YFSETQ. This CDR3 comprises 16 residues. What was sequenced was naive CD4+ T cells sorted from blood. Subset described: CD45RA+ positively selected. This TCR came from a man aged 25-45 years in good health. V gene TRBV5-1 combines with J gene TRBJ2-2, with TRBD1 as a possible D gene (6 bases). DNA for the CDR3: TGCGCCAGCAGTTTTCAGGGGTCGATTGAAACCGGGGAGCTGTTTTTT. As protein: CASSFQGSIETGELFF.